This T cell receptor (beta chain) originates from a study of shared clonotypes between healthy human individuals. Study as a whole: Ranging from 18 to 49 in age, donors were two women and a few men. Study-wide results and limits: Estimated richness values were generally larger in naive subsets than in memory subsets. Only blood underwent sampling, and tissue repertoires likely differ.

Some clones are missing from TCRdb's copy, which holds only in-frame ones; the method was immunoSEQ multiplex PCR. The sample contains about 96,000 clones, almost 70% of which appear only once. Notes on this clone: Its antigen is not identified.

V was shortened by 4 bases and J by 7 bases, with 13 bases between the two germline ends. The length of the CDR3 is 14 residues. The V gene's germline CDR1 is MNHEY and CDR2 SMNVEV (reference sequence). The sample taken for sequencing was memory CD8+ T cells sorted from blood. Sample subset: CD45RO+ cells pooled with CCR7-negative TemRA cells. This sequence originates from a young man in good health. The chain has TRBV27 and TRBJ2-2; the D gene is possibly TRBD1 (5 bases). Here the CDR3 reads CASSSWTLGGELFF. CDR3 bases: TGTGCCAGCAGTTCTTGGACACTCGGCGGGGAGCTGTTTTTT.